A selection of T cell receptor beta chains follows, all from one sample in a study of blood T cell repertoires in COVID-19. Generated by immunoSEQ multiplex PCR, the TCRdb table keeps only in-frame clones and is missing some. This sample has over 130,000 clones, with roughly 80% found just once. The sequenced sample was peripheral blood. Every receptor here comes from a woman between 45 and 60 years old with active or convalescent COVID-19. The CDR3 runs from the conserved cysteine through the conserved F or W. Each record gives: D gene, clone size, J gene, V gene, CDR3 DNA, CDR3 protein. D genes are given only for firm matches. Some rows mark clone size as missing; the rest say once, few, many or name a class of expanded clone.

TRBD1 NA TRBJ1-3 TRBV18 TGTGCCAGCTCCCCCCCGGGACAGGGGGCCTACACCATATATTTT CASSPPGQGAYTIYF
TRBD1 NA TRBJ1-6 TRBV11-3 TGTGCCAGCAGCTTTCCCGGGACAGCTAATTCACCCCTCCACTTT CASSFPGTANSPLHF
TRBD1 NA TRBJ1-1 TRBV28 TGTGCCAGCAGCGACAGGGTTACTGAAGCTTTCTTT CASSDRVTEAFF
TRBD2 NA TRBJ2-1 TRBV29-1 TGCAGCGTTGAAGAAGGGACTACCAATGAGCAGTTCTTC CSVEEGTTNEQFF
NA NA TRBJ1-1 TRBV6-6 TGTGCCAGCAGTTACGCGCAGGCTGAAGCTTTCTTT CASSYAQAEAFF
NA NA TRBJ1-1 TRBV3-1/TRBV3-2 TGTGCCAGCAGCCATTATTGGGAGGGGGGTAGCGGGAACACTGAAGCTTTCTTT CASSHYWEGGSGNTEAFF
NA NA TRBJ1-1 TRBV6-5 TGTGCCAGCAGGCTAAAGGGGCTTATGAACACTGAAGCTTTCTTT CASRLKGLMNTEAFF
TRBD1 NA TRBJ2-7 TRBV11-1 TGTGCCAGCAGCCCGCGACAGGGGGGCTCCTACGAGCAGTACTTC CASSPRQGGSYEQYF
NA many TRBJ1-2 TRBV20-1 TGCAGTGCCGCCCACAGTTACGGCTACACCTTC CSAAHSYGYTF
TRBD2 NA TRBJ2-3 TRBV28 TGTGCCAGCAGTTTAACTAGCGGGAGGGCCTCGGATACGCAGTATTTT CASSLTSGRASDTQYF
TRBD2 few TRBJ2-1 TRBV19 TGTGCCAGTAGGGATCTAGCGGGGGGCAATGAGCAGTTCTTC CASRDLAGGNEQFF
NA few TRBJ1-4 TRBV15 TGTGCCACCAGCAGAGATCTGGGCTCGACTAATGAAAAACTGTTTTTT CATSRDLGSTNEKLFF
TRBD1 NA TRBJ1-3 TRBV30 TGTGCCTGGAGTGTAACTGGACAGGGGGCGCGGGGAAACACCATATATTTT CAWSVTGQGARGNTIYF
TRBD2 NA TRBJ2-1 TRBV25-1 TGTGCCAGCAGTCCCACAGCGGGAGGGTGGAATGAGCAGTTCTTC CASSPTAGGWNEQFF
NA NA TRBJ1-6 TRBV6-2/TRBV6-3 TGTGCCAGCAGTTGGGGGCCCGGGACGGCTTATAATTCACCCCTCCACTTT CASSWGPGTAYNSPLHF
NA NA TRBJ2-3 TRBV28 TGTGCCAGCACCCAGCCTAGGAGGACAGATACGCAGTATTTT CASTQPRRTDTQYF
TRBD2 NA TRBJ2-5 TRBV2 TGTGCCAGCAAAACGACAGCGGGAGCGGGAGGAGAGACCCAGTACTTC CASKTTAGAGGETQYF
TRBD1 NA TRBJ1-1 TRBV7-9 TGTGCCAGCAGCTTAGAGCAGGGGGGAGCTTTCTTT CASSLEQGGAFF
NA NA TRBJ1-1 TRBV5-1 TGCGCCAGCAGCTTGGACCAGGGAGGGAACACTGAAGCTTTCTTT CASSLDQGGNTEAFF
NA NA TRBJ1-1 TRBV18 TGTGCCAGCTCACCAATGCGGGGCTTGAACACTGAAGCTTTCTTT CASSPMRGLNTEAFF
TRBD2 NA TRBJ2-4 TRBV3-1/TRBV3-2 TGTGCCAGCAGCCAAGATCGGCCGGGGGGGCCCAAAAACATTCAGTACTTC CASSQDRPGGPKNIQYF
NA NA TRBJ1-2 TRBV28 TGTGCCAGCAGTTCCGGCGGATGGAGCTACACCTTC CASSSGGWSYTF
NA NA TRBJ1-5 TRBV28 TGTGCCAGCAGTTTCAACAGCGGCGCGAGGCAGCCCCAGCATTTT CASSFNSGARQPQHF
NA NA TRBJ2-1 TRBV7-2 TGTGCCAGCAGCTTTAGCACTTCCTACAATGAGCAGTTCTTC CASSFSTSYNEQFF
TRBD1 NA TRBJ1-1 TRBV6-5 TGTGCCAGCAGGCGACCGACAGGGAGGACTGAAGCTTTCTTT CASRRPTGRTEAFF
TRBD1 NA TRBJ1-3 TRBV10-3 TGTGCCATCAGTGGAGAAGGGACAGGGGAAAACACCATATATTTT CAISGEGTGENTIYF
NA NA TRBJ2-5 TRBV21-1 TGTGCCAGCACCCACCCGCGGGTGAGGAAAGAGACCCAGTACTTC CASTHPRVRKETQYF